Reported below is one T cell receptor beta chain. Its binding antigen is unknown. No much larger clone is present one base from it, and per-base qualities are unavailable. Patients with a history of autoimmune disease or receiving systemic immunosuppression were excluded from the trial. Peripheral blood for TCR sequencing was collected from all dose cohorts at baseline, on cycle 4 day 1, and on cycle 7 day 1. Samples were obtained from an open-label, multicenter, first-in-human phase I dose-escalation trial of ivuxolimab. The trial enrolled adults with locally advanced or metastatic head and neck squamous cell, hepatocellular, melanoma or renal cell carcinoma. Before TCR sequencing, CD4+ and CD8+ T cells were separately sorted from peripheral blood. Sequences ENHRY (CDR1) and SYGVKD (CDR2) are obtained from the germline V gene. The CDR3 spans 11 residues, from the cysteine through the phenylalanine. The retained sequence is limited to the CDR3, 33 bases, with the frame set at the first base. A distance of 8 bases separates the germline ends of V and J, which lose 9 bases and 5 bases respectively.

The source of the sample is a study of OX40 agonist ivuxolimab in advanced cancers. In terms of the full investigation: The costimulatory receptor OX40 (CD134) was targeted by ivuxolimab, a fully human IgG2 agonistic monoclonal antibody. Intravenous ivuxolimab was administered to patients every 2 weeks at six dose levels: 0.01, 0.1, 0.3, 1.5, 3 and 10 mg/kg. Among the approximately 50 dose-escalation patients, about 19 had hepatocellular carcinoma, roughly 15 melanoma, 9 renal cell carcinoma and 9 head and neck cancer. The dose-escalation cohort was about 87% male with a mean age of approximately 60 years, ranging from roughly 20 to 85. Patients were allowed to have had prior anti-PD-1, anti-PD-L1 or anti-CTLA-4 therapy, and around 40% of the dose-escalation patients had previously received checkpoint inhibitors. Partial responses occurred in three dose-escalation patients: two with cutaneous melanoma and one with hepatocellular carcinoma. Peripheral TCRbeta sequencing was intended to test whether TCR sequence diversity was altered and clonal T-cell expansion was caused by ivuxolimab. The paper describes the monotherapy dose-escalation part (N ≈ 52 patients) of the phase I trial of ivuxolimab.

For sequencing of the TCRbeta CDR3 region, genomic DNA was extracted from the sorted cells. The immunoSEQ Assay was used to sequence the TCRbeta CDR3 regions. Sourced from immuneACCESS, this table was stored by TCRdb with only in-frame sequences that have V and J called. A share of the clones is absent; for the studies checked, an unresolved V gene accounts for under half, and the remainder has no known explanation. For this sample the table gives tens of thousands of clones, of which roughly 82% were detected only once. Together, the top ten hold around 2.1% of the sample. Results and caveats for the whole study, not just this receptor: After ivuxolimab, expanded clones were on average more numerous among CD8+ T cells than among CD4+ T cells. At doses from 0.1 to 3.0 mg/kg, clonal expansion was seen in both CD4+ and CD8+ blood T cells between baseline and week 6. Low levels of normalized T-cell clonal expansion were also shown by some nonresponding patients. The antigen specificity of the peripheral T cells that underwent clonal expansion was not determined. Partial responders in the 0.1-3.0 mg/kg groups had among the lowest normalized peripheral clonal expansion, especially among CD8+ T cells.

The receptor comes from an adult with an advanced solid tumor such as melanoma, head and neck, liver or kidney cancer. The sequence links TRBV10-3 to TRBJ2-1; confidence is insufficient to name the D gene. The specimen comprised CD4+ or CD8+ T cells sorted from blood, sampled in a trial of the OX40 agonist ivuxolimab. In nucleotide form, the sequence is TGTGCCATACTTAGAAACAATGAGCAGTTCTTC. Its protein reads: CAILRNNEQFF.